This record covers a single TCR beta chain. Trimming removed 2 bases from V and 8 bases from J, with 15 bases in between. CDR1 and CDR2 from the germline V gene are SQVTM and ANQGSEA. The CDR3 totals 13 residues. The data derive from a study of blood T cell repertoires in COVID-19. Study overall: PBMCs, B-cell-depleted T cells, or T cells provided the cDNA or gDNA that made up the material.

Original data processing: Reference gene primers were amplified, and this amplification served to estimate nucleated cell counts. Profiling relied on immunoSEQ multiplex PCR, and the TCRdb table lists in-frame clones only, not all of them. The V and J calls and clone size come from that table; D and trimming were worked out from the DNA. The sample consists of about 57,000 clones, roughly 85% of them appearing once. The sequence derives from a human donor in a cohort sampled during active COVID-19. Input material: peripheral blood. The rearrangement joins TRBV29-1 to TRBJ1-2; the D gene is possibly TRBD1 (5 bases). CDR3 nucleotide sequence: TGCAGCGTTGAACCGCCCCAGGGAAGAGGCTACACCTTC. This gives the protein CSVEPPQGRGYTF.